Here is one TCR beta chain with its context. Sequencing was performed with immunoSEQ multiplex PCR; in TCRdb, only in-frame clones are kept and a portion is missing. The data show around 42,000 clones, 80% to 90% seen once. The entry originates in a study of blood T cell repertoires in COVID-19. V shed 6 bases and J shed 8 bases, with 16 bases lying between them. The length of the CDR3 is 14 residues. Germline CDR1 and CDR2: SNHLY and FYNNEI. V is TRBV2 and J is TRBJ2-2, with TRBD2 as a possible D gene (6 bases). Sequencing was done on a sample of peripheral blood. This TCR derives from a man younger than 45 with active or convalescent COVID-19. This CDR3 reads CASREGLFAGELFF. The DNA of the CDR3 is TGTGCCAGCAGAGAGGGACTCTTCGCTGGGGAGCTGTTTTTT.